This paragraph covers one T cell receptor beta chain sequence. Its recognized antigen is unknown. No quality values exist for individual bases; no much larger clone is one base distant. This entry comes from a study of control samples from healthy donors and cancer patients (dated by TCRdb to about 2020). Germline trimming: 5 bases from V, 6 bases from J; junction bases outside gene matches: 12. Spanning cysteine to phenylalanine, the CDR3 consists of 16 amino acids. The CDR3 DNA has 48 bases and is translated from base 1. CDR1 and CDR2 are drawn from the germline V gene (reference sequence): SEHNR, FQNEAQ. Preparation of the library involved the immunoSEQ multiplex PCR assay. The table comes from immuneACCESS by way of TCRdb, which keeps in-frame sequences with V and J called. Part of the clones is missing from these tables; in studies checked, under half for an unresolved V gene and the rest for unknown reasons. This sample holds about 130,000 clones; roughly 94% were observed only once. 14% of the sample is taken by the ten largest.

Recombination linked TRBV7-9 to TRBJ2-2; 7 bases in the junction line up with TRBD1. The specimen sequenced was PBMCs. The receptor was isolated from a man aged 55 to 69 with colorectal cancer. The CDR3 protein sequence reads: CASSQTGTADSGELFF. The sequenced DNA: TGTGCCAGCAGCCAAACCGGGACAGCAGACTCCGGGGAGCTGTTTTTT.